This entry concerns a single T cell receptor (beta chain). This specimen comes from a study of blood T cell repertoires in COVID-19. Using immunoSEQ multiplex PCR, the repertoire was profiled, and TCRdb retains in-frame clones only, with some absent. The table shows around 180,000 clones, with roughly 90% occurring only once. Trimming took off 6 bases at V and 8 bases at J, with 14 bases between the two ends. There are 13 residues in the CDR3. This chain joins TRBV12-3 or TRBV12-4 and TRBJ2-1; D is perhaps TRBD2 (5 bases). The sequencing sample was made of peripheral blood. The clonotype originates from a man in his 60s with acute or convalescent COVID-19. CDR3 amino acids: CASSLSAGYEQFF. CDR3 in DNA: TGTGCCAGCAGCCTCTCCGCGGGCTATGAGCAGTTCTTC.